This T cell receptor beta chain comes out of a study of T cells in Graves' hyperthyroidism and ophthalmopathy. Findings and caveats of the study: The majority of expanded thyroid clonotypes above 0.001 also appeared in blood. The model predicted ophthalmopathy a median roughly six months before onset.

From germline, CDR1 is SEHNR and CDR2 FQNEAQ (reference sequence). The J segment lost 0 bases and the V segment lost 3 bases, leaving 11 bases of the junction unmatched. The CDR3 is 18 residues long. This clonotype was observed many times. Its antigen remains unidentified. It was RNA transcripts that yielded the amplified TCR beta CDR3 regions. When the TCR CDR3 underwent first-round RT-PCR, the HTBI primer set was used. TCRdb used MiXCR to reprocess the multiplex PCR reads, holding one entry per CDR3 protein. Of fewer than 200,000 distinct CDR3 sequences listed, 9.4% are singletons. The source of this sequence is a woman younger than 30 with Graves' hyperthyroidism that later progressed to Graves' ophthalmopathy. The sample taken for sequencing was blood. This rearrangement joins TRBV7-9 to TRBJ1-5, with TRBD1 identical over 7 bases. The CDR3 DNA sequence: TGTGCCAGCAGCTTCGGGACAGACACAACATATAGCAATCAGCCCCAGCATTTT. It translates to CASSFGTDTTYSNQPQHF.